The 23 T cell receptor beta chains given below trace back to one sample, sequenced in a study of beta chain features in type 1 diabetes. Every bit of the isolated RNA underwent reverse transcription, so sequencing read expressed TCRB transcripts. Data came from immunoSEQ multiplex PCR; TCRdb stores just in-frame clones and leaves some out. The repertoire holds 450,000 to 550,000 clones, around 28% seen once, with about 0.06% in the top ten. Sequencing was done on a sample of naive CD4+ T cells from blood. These receptors were collected from a man in his late teens or twenties in good health.

This clone was seen more than once but under ten times. The V call is TRBV28, the J call TRBJ2-1, with 8 bases matching TRBD2. With 3 bases clipped from V and 3 bases from J, the junction kept 4 bases outside the gene matches. CDR1 and CDR2 (germline): MDHEN, SYDVKM. This CDR3 has 15 residues. CDR3 loop: CASSFRLAGYNEQFF. The CDR3 bases are TGTGCCAGCAGTTTCCGGCTAGCGGGCTACAATGAGCAGTTCTTC.

V usage is TRBV14 and J usage is TRBJ2-1; 7 nucleotides agree with TRBD2. After removal of 0 bases from V and 4 bases from J, the junction contained 12 bases not matched to a gene. Germline values: CDR1 SGHDN, CDR2 FVKESK. The CDR3 consists of 18 residues. The CDR3 DNA is TGTGCCAGCAGCCAAGATATAAGGACTAGTCGAAGATACAATGAGCAGTTCTTC. Translated: CASSQDIRTSRRYNEQFF. The full variable domain, completed using reference TRBV14 and TRBJ2-1, is EAGVTQFPSHSVIEKGQTVTLRCDPISGHDNLYWYRRVMGKEIKFLLHFVKESKQDESGMPNNRFLAERTGGTYSTLKVQPAELEDSGVYFCASSQDIRTSRRYNEQFFGPGTRLTVL.

The V and J genes are TRBV5-1 and TRBJ2-4; D might be TRBD2 (6 bases). The CDR3 loop spans 14 amino acids. Germline lookup yields CDR1 SGHRS and CDR2 YFSETQ. Trimming took 1 base from V and 8 from J, leaving 13 bases between them. CDR3 nucleotides: TGCGCCAGCAGCTTGTATCGCGGGGAGGACATTCAGTACTTC. Protein sequence: CASSLYRGEDIQYF. The full variable domain, its missing parts supplied by reference TRBV5-1 and TRBJ2-4, is KAGVTQTPRYLIKTRGQQVTLSCSPISGHRSVSWYQQTPGQGLQFLFEYFSETQRNKGNFPGRFSGRQFSNSRSEMNVSTLELGDSALYLCASSLYRGEDIQYFGAGTRLSVL.

The chain carries TRBV9 and TRBJ2-5; 8 bases line up with TRBD1. J was trimmed by 4 bases and V by 2 bases; bases with no gene match: 7. CDR1 and CDR2 (germline): SGDLS, YYNGEE. CDR3 length equals 15 residues. The CDR3 DNA reads TGTGCCAGCAGCGTGACGACAGGGGTCCTAGAGACCCAGTACTTC. It is translated as CASSVTTGVLETQYF.

The V and J genes are TRBV7-2 and TRBJ2-3; D unclear. Germline-derived CDR1 and CDR2 are SGHTA and FQGNSA. CDR3 length: 13 residues. V was clipped by 1 base and J by 5 bases, with 7 bases between them. The CDR3 region has the DNA TGTGCCAGCAGCTTAGATTGGGGAGATACGCAGTATTTT. This codes for CASSLDWGDTQYF.

The table lists this clone with a few counts. The chain combines TRBV30 with TRBJ2-7; TRBD2 agrees at 8 bases. The J segment lost 7 bases and the V segment lost 2 bases, leaving 10 bases of the junction unmatched. The CDR3 totals 14 residues. Germline assignment: CDR1 GTSNPN and CDR2 SVGIG (reference sequence). Written as DNA, the CDR3 is TGTGCCTGGAGTAGCACCGGGAGGGCGGGGGAGCAGTACTTC. Its protein is CAWSSTGRAGEQYF.

This clone was seen a few times. The chain combines TRBV27 with TRBJ2-2; D possibly corresponds to TRBD2 (5 bases). V gave up 6 bases and J gave up 1 base, with 12 bases separating them. CDR3 size: 15 residues. Germline loops: CDR1 MNHEY, CDR2 SMNVEV (reference sequence). The CDR3 DNA follows: TGTGCCAGCAGCCAGGTCGGGGTGAACACCGGGGAGCTGTTTTTT. This gives the protein CASSQVGVNTGELFF.

The DNA of the CDR3 is TGTGCCAGCCGATCGACAGGGGCGAACACTGAAGCTTTCTTT. It translates to CASRSTGANTEAFF. This chain joins TRBV7-2 and TRBJ1-1; TRBD1 matches 8 bases. CDR1 and CDR2 from the germline V gene are SGHTA and FQGNSA. The V and J ends lost 8 bases and 1 base, in that order; junction bases with no gene match: 6. This CDR3 spans 14 amino acids.

V usage is TRBV11-2 and J usage is TRBJ2-1, with 10 bases fitting TRBD2. The CDR3 contains 15 residues. Per the germline V gene, CDR1 is SGHAT and CDR2 is FQNNGV. V lost 5 bases and J lost 3; bases outside the gene matches: 4. This CDR3 reads CASSPPSGSYNEQFF. The CDR3, as DNA: TGTGCCAGCAGCCCCCCTAGCGGGAGCTACAATGAGCAGTTCTTC.

V gene TRBV30 combines with J gene TRBJ2-4; TRBD2 matches 8 bases. CDR1 and CDR2 from the germline V gene are GTSNPN and SVGIG (reference sequence). V gave up 0 bases and J gave up 15 bases; unmatched junction bases: 10. This CDR3 region has 13 residues. CDR3 region: CAWSVRERERGYF. The DNA for the CDR3 is TGTGCCTGGAGTGTACGAGAGCGGGAGAGGGGGTACTTC.

The V call is TRBV30, the J call TRBJ1-2, with a weak D call TRBD1 (6 bases). CDR1 and CDR2 from the germline V gene are GTSNPN and SVGIG (reference sequence). Trimming took 0 bases from V and 8 from J, leaving 16 bases between them. The CDR3 sequence is 14 residues long. CDR3 DNA: TGTGCCTGGAGTGTATTCGGGACACAAGGAGGCTACACCTTC. It translates to CAWSVFGTQGGYTF.

V and J are TRBV27 and TRBJ2-7; 10 bases agree with TRBD1. The V gene end was trimmed by 2 bases and the J gene end by 2 bases; junction bases not matched to a gene: 6. The CDR3 extends over 16 amino acids. The V gene's germline CDR1 is MNHEY and CDR2 SMNVEV (reference sequence). CDR3 protein: CASSLRPGTGAYEQYF. The CDR3 coding sequence is TGTGCCAGCAGTTTACGCCCGGGGACAGGGGCCTACGAGCAGTACTTC.

The CDR3: CASSSGTGMNTEAFF. The CDR3 DNA follows: TGTGCCAGCAGCTCGGGGACCGGAATGAACACTGAAGCTTTCTTT. The genes are TRBV7-2 and TRBJ1-1; D is perhaps TRBD1 (5 bases). The length of the CDR3 is 15 residues. Germline V gives CDR1 SGHTA, CDR2 FQGNSA. Trimming shortened V by 4 bases and J by 0 bases, and 12 bases separated the two germline ends. Looking up the rest from reference TRBV7-2 and TRBJ1-1 gives the full variable domain: GAGVSQSPSNKVTEKGKDVELRCDPISGHTALYWYRQSLGQGLEFLIYFQGNSAPDKSGLPSDRFSAERTGGSVSTLTIQRTQQEDSAVYLCASSSGTGMNTEAFFGQGTRLTVV.

This chain joins TRBV30 and TRBJ2-7; D not resolved. CDR1 is GTSNPN, CDR2 SVGIG, per germline (reference sequence). Between the trimmed V and J ends, which lost 6 bases and 5 bases, there was a span of 11 bases. The CDR3 spans 11 residues. The CDR3 region is CACPDGHEQYF. CDR3 nucleotide sequence: TGTGCCTGTCCGGATGGACACGAGCAGTACTTC.

This sequence joins TRBV25-1 and TRBJ2-4; 7 nucleotides align to TRBD2. Germline lookup yields CDR1 MGHDK and CDR2 SYGVNS. The J segment lost 9 bases and the V segment lost 9 bases, leaving 8 bases of the junction unmatched. The CDR3 covers 12 residues. The CDR3 coding sequence is TGTGCCAGTGCCTCGGGAGGTGGCATTCAGTACTTC. Protein product: CASASGGGIQYF.

The rearrangement joins TRBV5-4 to TRBJ2-7, with a weak D call TRBD1 (6 bases). The V gene's germline CDR1 is SGHNT and CDR2 YYREEE (reference sequence). The CDR3 covers 14 residues. Trimming stripped 0 bases from V and 4 bases from J, with 11 bases between. The chain's CDR3 is CASSLDRVRYEQYF. CDR3 DNA sequence: TGTGCCAGCAGCTTGGACAGGGTGAGATACGAGCAGTACTTC.

J is TRBJ2-1 and V is TRBV7-2; 10 bases match TRBD2. The CDR3 sequence is 16 residues long. Germline V gene sequence: CDR1 SGHTA, CDR2 FQGNSA. V lost 5 bases to trimming and J lost 7 bases; unmatched junction nucleotides: 11. The CDR3 spells CASSTRTSGGYNEQFF. The CDR3 DNA reads as TGTGCCAGCAGCACTCGGACTAGCGGAGGGTATAATGAGCAGTTCTTC. Full variable domain (missing parts from reference TRBV7-2 and TRBJ2-1): GAGVSQSPSNKVTEKGKDVELRCDPISGHTALYWYRQSLGQGLEFLIYFQGNSAPDKSGLPSDRFSAERTGGSVSTLTIQRTQQEDSAVYLCASSTRTSGGYNEQFFGPGTRLTVL.

This clone appeared a few times. The J gene is TRBJ2-7, the V gene TRBV10-3; TRBD1 might be the D (5 bases). Between the trimmed V and J ends, which lost 6 bases and 1 base, there was a span of 16 bases. This CDR3 region has 15 residues. Looked up from germline, CDR1 is ENHRY and CDR2 is SYGVKD. The CDR3 DNA reads as TGTGCCATCAGGCAGTCGACGACAGTATCCTACGAGCAGTACTTC. This translates into CAIRQSTTVSYEQYF.

This clone was seen a handful of times. The J gene is TRBJ1-4, the V gene TRBV30, with 9 bases aligning to TRBD1. Germline CDR1 and CDR2: GTSNPN and SVGIG (reference sequence). V shed 2 bases, J shed 7 bases, and the junction held 5 bases outside the gene matches. The CDR3 has 14 amino acids. The CDR3 bases are TGTGCCTGGAGTAGCGTGACAGGGGGTGAAAAACTGTTTTTT. It translates to CAWSSVTGGEKLFF.

The chain is built from TRBV6-5 and TRBJ2-5, with D unclear. CDR1 and CDR2 from the germline V gene are MNHEY and SVGAGI. Trimming pared 6 bases from V and 1 base from J, leaving 12 bases between. The CDR3 is made up of 14 amino acids. The chain's CDR3 is CASRASLAQETQYF. DNA of the CDR3: TGTGCCAGCAGGGCTTCGCTTGCCCAAGAGACCCAGTACTTC.

This clone was detected only a few times. V and J are TRBV30 and TRBJ2-5; TRBD2 aligns across 9 bases. Looked up from germline, CDR1 is GTSNPN and CDR2 is SVGIG (reference sequence). Trimming took 0 bases from V and 7 from J; bases not matched to a gene: 15. This CDR3 is built from 17 residues. CDR3 in DNA: TGTGCCTGGAGTGTTGGAACTAGCGGGTCTGGAGGGGGGACCCAGTACTTC. Its translation is CAWSVGTSGSGGGTQYF.

The gene calls are TRBV30 and TRBJ2-7; TRBD1 matches at 9 bases. J was trimmed by 5 bases and V by 2 bases; bases with no gene match: 7. Germline lookup yields CDR1 GTSNPN and CDR2 SVGIG (reference sequence). The CDR3 spans 14 residues. CDR3 loop: CAWSPGQGGDEQYF. The CDR3 coding sequence is TGTGCCTGGAGTCCGGGACAGGGAGGCGACGAGCAGTACTTC. Looking up the rest from reference TRBV30 and TRBJ2-7 gives the full variable domain: SQTIHQWPATLVQPVGSPLSLECTVEGTSNPNLYWYRQAAGRGLQLLFYSVGIGQISSEVPQNLSASRPQDRQFILSSKKLLLSDSGFYLCAWSPGQGGDEQYFGPGTRLTVT.

The genes are TRBV15 and TRBJ2-3, with 9 bases matching TRBD2. V lost 6 bases to trimming and J lost 4 bases; unmatched junction nucleotides: 8. The germline V gene has CDR1 LNHNV and CDR2 YYDKDF (reference sequence). This CDR3 contains 15 residues. The CDR3 region is CATRARLAGPDTQYF. CDR3 bases: TGTGCCACCAGGGCCCGGCTAGCGGGACCAGATACGCAGTATTTT.